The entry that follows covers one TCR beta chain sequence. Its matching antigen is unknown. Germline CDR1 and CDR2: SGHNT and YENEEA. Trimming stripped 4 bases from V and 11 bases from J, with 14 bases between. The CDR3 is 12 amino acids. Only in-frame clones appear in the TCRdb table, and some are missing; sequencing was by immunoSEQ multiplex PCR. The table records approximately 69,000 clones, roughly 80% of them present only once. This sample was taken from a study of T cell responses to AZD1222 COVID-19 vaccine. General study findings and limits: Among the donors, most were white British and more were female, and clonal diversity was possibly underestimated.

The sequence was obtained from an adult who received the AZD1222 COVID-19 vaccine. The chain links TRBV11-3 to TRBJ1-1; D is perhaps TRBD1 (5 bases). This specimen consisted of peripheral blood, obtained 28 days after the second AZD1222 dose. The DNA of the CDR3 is TGTGCCAGCAGCTCAGAGGGCAGGGAGGCTTTCTTT. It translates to CASSSEGREAFF.